This T cell receptor (beta chain) comes out of a study of CD8 T cells in ankylosing spondylitis (dated by TCRdb to 2016 to 2017). For the study in its entirety: T cell receptor beta repertoires were profiled in healthy donors and ankylosing spondylitis patients so that disease-linked TCR variants could be found. In total, the full study cohort was made up of approximately 99 healthy donors and 25 ankylosing spondylitis patients. Samples of peripheral blood were taken, and for ankylosing spondylitis patients, synovial fluid was collected as well. Results the study describes overall, beyond this receptor: Some of the motif variants had been reported before in the synovial fluid and blood of reactive arthritis patients, a finding that suggests common disease-initiation mechanisms. In peripheral blood, the disease-linked clones were found at relatively low frequencies and had a CD8+ phenotype. Blood from ankylosing spondylitis patients appeared to be characterized by a TCR beta motif made up of seven or eight highly homologous amino acid variants. The disease-linked clones were reported to be significantly enriched in matched synovial fluid samples from ankylosing spondylitis patients.

Unmatched junction bases come to 8, with V trimmed by 3 bases and J by 7 bases. Its CDR3 holds 15 amino acids, cysteine through phenylalanine. The sequence is cut down to CDR3 DNA, 45 bases in frame from base 1. Notes on this clonotype: No cognate antigen has been identified for it. Per-base qualities were not stored, and no clone one base away is much larger.

The instrument was an Illumina HiSeq 2500. TCR beta libraries were prepared by quantitative 5'-RACE with molecular barcodes. Turning to the authors' computational methods: To identify disease-linked TCR variants, a new computational method was used, one built on a probabilistic model of VDJ rearrangement. TCRdb ran its own pipeline on the public reads, namely fastp trimming at Q25 and MiXCR clone calling, and kept in-frame beta chains. CDR3 protein sequences are deduplicated, and each keeps its most common genes and DNA. The V and J calls follow TCRdb's processing rather than the paper's. Here the sample has approximately 500,000 distinct CDR3 sequences; more than 9.5% occur a single time. The biggest ten clones account for nearly 7% of the sample.

The chain is made from TRBV12-3 or TRBV12-4 and TRBJ2-1, and 8 bases in between align with TRBD2. The specimen sequenced was blood, either unsorted or a sorted T cell fraction (not recorded which). The sequence was obtained from a male donor with ankylosing spondylitis. The nucleotides are TGTGCCAGCAGTTTCTCGGCGGGGGGTGGGAATGAGCAGTTCTTC. The encoded protein is CASSFSAGGGNEQFF.